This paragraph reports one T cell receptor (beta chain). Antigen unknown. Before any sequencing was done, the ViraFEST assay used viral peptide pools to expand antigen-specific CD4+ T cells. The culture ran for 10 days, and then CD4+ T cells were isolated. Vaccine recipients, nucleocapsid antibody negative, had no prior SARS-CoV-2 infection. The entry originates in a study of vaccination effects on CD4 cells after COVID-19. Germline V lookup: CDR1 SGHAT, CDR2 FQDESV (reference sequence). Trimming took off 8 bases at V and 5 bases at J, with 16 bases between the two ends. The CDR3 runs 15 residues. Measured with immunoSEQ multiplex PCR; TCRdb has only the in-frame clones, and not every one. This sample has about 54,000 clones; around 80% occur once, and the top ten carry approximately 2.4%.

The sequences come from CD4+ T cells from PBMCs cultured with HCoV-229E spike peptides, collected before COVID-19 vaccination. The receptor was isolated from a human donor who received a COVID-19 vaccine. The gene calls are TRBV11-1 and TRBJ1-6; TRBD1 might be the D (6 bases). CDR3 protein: CASRQDSLNNSPLHF. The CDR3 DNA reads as TGTGCCAGCCGACAGGACAGTCTAAATAATTCACCCCTCCACTTT. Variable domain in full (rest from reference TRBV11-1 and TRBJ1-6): EAEVAQSPRYKITEKSQAVAFWCDPISGHATLYWYRQILGQGPELLVQFQDESVVDDSQLPKDRFSAERLKGVDSTLKIQPAELGDSAMYLCASRQDSLNNSPLHFGNGTRLTVT.